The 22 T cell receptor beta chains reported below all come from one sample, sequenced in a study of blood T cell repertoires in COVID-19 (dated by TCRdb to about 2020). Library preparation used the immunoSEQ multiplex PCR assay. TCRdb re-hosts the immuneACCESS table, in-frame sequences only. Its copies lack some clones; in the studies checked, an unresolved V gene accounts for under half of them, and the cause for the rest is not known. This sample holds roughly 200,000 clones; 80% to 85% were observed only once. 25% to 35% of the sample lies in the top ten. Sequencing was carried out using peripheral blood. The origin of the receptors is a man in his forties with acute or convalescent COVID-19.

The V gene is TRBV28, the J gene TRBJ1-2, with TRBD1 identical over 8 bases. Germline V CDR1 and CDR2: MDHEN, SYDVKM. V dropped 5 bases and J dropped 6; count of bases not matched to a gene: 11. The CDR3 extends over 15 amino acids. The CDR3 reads CASSGLGQGENGYTF. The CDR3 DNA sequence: TGTGCCAGCAGTGGATTAGGACAGGGCGAAAATGGCTACACCTTC.

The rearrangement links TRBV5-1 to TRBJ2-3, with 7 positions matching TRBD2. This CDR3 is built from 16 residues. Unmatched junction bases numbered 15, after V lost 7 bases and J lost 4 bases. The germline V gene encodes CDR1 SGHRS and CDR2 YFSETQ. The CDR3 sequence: CASRPLSGLAADTQYF. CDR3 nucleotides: TGCGCCAGCCGACCCCTATCGGGGCTAGCGGCAGATACGCAGTATTTT.

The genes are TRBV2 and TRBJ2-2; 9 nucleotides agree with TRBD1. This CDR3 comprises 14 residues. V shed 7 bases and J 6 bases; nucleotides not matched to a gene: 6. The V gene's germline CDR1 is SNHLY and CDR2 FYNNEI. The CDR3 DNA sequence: TGTGCCAGCACCCCGGACAGGGGAGCCGGGGAGCTGTTTTTT. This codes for CASTPDRGAGELFF.

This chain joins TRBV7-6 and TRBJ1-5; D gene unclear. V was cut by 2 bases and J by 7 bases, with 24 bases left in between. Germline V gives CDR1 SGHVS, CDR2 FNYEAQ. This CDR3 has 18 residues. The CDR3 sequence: CASSLKPGSRLVRQPQHF. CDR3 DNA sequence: TGTGCCAGCAGCTTAAAGCCTGGTTCCCGACTGGTCCGACAGCCCCAGCATTTT.

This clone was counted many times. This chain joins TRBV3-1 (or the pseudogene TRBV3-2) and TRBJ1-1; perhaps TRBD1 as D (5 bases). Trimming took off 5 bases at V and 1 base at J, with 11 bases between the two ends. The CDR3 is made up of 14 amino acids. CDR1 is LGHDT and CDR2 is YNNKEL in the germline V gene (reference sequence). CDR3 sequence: CASSSFDRNTEAFF. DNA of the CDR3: TGTGCCAGCAGCTCCTTCGACAGGAACACTGAAGCTTTCTTT.

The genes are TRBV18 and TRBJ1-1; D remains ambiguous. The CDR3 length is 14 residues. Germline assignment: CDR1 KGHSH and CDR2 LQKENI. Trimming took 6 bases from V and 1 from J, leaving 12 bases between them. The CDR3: CASSPVSGNTEAFF. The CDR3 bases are TGTGCCAGCTCCCCAGTGTCCGGGAACACTGAAGCTTTCTTT. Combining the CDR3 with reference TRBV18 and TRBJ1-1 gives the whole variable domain NAGVMQNPRHLVRRRGQEARLRCSPMKGHSHVYWYRQLPEEGLKFMVYLQKENIIDESGMPKERFSAEFPKEGPSILRIQQVVRGDSAAYFCASSPVSGNTEAFFGQGTRLTVV.

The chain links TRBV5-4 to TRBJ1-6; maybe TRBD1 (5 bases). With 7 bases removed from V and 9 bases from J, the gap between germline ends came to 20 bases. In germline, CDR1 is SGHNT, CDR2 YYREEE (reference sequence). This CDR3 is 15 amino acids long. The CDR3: CASARSRDGSSPLHF. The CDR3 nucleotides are TGTGCCAGCGCGCGCTCCAGGGATGGCAGTTCACCCCTCCACTTT. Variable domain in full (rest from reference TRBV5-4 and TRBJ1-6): ETGVTQSPTHLIKTRGQQVTLRCSSQSGHNTVSWYQQALGQGPQFIFQYYREEENGRGNFPPRFSGLQFPNYSSELNVNALELDDSALYLCASARSRDGSSPLHFGNGTRLTVT.

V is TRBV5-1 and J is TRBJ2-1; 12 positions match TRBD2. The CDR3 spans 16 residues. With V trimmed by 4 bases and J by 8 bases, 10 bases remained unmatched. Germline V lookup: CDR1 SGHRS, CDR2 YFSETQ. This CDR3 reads CASSALLAGGAHEQFF. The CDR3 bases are TGCGCCAGCAGCGCCCTACTAGCGGGAGGAGCTCATGAGCAGTTCTTC.

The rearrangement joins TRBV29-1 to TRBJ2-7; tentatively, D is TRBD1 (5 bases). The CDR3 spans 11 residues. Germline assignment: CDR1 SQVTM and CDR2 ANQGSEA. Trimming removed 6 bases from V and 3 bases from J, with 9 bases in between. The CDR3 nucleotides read TGCAGCGTGGCACAGGACTACGAGCAGTACTTC. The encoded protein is CSVAQDYEQYF.

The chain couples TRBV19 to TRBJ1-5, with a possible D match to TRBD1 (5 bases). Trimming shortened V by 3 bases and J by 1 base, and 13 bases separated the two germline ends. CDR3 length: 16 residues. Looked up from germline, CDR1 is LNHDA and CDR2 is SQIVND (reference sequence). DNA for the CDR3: TGTGCCAGTAGTATTCAAGTGAAGGGGAGCAATCAGCCCCAGCATTTT. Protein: CASSIQVKGSNQPQHF. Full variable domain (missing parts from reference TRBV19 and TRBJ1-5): DGGITQSPKYLFRKEGQNVTLSCEQNLNHDAMYWYRQDPGQGLRLIYYSQIVNDFQKGDIAEGYSVSREKKESFPLTVTSAQKNPTAFYLCASSIQVKGSNQPQHFGDGTRLSIL.

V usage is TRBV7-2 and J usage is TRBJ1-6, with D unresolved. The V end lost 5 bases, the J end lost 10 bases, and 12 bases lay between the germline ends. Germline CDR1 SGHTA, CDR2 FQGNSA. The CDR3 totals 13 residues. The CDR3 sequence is CASSPALRSPLHF. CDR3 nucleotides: TGTGCCAGCAGCCCGGCGCTGAGGTCACCCCTCCACTTT.

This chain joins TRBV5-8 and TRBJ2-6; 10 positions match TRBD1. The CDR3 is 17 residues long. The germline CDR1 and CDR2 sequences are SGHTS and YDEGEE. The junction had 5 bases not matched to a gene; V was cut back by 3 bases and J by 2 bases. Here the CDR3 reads CASSSGTGAAGANVLTF. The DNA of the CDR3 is TGTGCCAGCAGCTCTGGGACAGGGGCTGCTGGGGCCAACGTCCTGACTTTC.

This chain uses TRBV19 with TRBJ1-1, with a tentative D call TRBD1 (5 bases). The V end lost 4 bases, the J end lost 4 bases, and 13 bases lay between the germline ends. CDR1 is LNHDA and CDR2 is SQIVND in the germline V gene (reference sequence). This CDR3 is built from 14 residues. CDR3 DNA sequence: TGTGCCAGTAGTAAACAGCAGGGTATCACTGAAGCTTTCTTT. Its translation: CASSKQQGITEAFF.

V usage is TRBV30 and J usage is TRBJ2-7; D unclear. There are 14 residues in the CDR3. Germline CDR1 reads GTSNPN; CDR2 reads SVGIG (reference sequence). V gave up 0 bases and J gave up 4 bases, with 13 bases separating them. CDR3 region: CAWSVLLGSYEQYF. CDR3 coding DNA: TGTGCCTGGAGTGTACTGCTAGGCTCTTACGAGCAGTACTTC.

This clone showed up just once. This chain's CDR3 is CASSLRRGTQYF. DNA of the CDR3: TGTGCCAGCAGTTTACGCCGCGGTACGCAGTATTTT. The genes are TRBV12-3 or TRBV12-4 and TRBJ2-3; D call uncertain. The CDR3 is 12 residues long. Trimming shortened V by 2 bases and J by 8 bases, and 8 bases separated the two germline ends.

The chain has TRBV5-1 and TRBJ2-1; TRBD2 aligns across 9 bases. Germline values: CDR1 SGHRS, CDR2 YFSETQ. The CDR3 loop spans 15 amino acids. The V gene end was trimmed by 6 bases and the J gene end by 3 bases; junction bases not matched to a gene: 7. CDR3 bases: TGCGCCAGCACTCCGATAGCGGGAGTCTACAATGAGCAGTTCTTC. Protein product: CASTPIAGVYNEQFF.

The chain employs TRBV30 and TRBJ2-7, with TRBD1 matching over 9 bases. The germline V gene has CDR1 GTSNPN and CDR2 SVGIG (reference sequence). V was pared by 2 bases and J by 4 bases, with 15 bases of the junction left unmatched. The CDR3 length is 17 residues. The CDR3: CAWSRQQGAAPFYEQYF. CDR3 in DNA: TGTGCCTGGAGTAGGCAACAGGGGGCGGCCCCCTTTTACGAGCAGTACTTC.

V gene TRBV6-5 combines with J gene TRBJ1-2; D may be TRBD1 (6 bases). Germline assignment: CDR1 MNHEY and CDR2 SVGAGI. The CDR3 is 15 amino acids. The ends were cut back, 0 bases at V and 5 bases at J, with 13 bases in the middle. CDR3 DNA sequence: TGTGCCAGCAGTTACTCGGCCAGGGGAGGGTATGGCTACACCTTC. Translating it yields CASSYSARGGYGYTF.

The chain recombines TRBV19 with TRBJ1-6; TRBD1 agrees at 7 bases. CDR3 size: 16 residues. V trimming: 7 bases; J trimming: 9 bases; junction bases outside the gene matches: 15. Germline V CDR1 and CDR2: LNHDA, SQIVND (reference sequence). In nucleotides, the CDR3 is TGTGCCAGTAATCTCATGAGGACAGGATCTTTTTCACCCCTCCACTTT. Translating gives CASNLMRTGSFSPLHF.

DNA of the CDR3: TGTGCCAGTAGTCAGCGCGGGAGGGACTACACCGGGGAGCTGTTTTTT. It translates to CASSQRGRDYTGELFF. This chain connects TRBV19 to TRBJ2-2, with 9 positions matching TRBD2. This CDR3 has 16 amino acids. CDR1 is LNHDA, CDR2 SQIVND, per germline (reference sequence). V lost 5 bases, J lost 3 bases, and 7 bases stayed unmatched. The full variable domain, completed using reference TRBV19 and TRBJ2-2, is DGGITQSPKYLFRKEGQNVTLSCEQNLNHDAMYWYRQDPGQGLRLIYYSQIVNDFQKGDIAEGYSVSREKKESFPLTVTSAQKNPTAFYLCASSQRGRDYTGELFFGEGSRLTVL.

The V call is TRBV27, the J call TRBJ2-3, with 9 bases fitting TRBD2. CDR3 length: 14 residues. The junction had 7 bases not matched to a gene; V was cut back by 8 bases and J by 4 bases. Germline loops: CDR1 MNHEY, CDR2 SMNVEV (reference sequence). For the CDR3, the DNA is TGTGCCAGCCGAGGAGTAGCGGGAGCAGATACGCAGTATTTT. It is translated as CASRGVAGADTQYF.

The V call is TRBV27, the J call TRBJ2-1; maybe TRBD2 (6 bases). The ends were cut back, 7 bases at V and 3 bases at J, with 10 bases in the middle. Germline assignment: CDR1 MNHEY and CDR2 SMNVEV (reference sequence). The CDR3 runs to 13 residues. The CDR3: CASTGTYYNEQFF. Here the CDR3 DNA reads TGTGCCAGCACTGGGACTTACTACAATGAGCAGTTCTTC.